This T cell receptor beta chain stems from a study of early T cells in non-severe SARS-CoV-2 infection. Whole-study findings and limits: The study's VDJdb matching favored anti-spike CD8 responses and missed private and CD4 specificities.

TCRdb recomputed calls from the 5' RACE reads with MiXCR, one row per CDR3 protein. The table lists roughly 75,000 distinct CDR3 sequences, about 11% of them singletons. This clonotype was counted only a few times. Its antigen remains unknown. The sample taken for sequencing was whole blood. The clonotype originates from an adult who was a healthcare worker with PCR-confirmed SARS-CoV-2 infection or an uninfected control (not recorded which).

The CDR3 is CASSEYTTGIGANEKLFF. As DNA, the CDR3 is TGTGCCAGCAGTGAATATACTACAGGGATTGGGGCTAATGAAAAACTGTTTTTT. The chain combines TRBV25-1 with TRBJ1-4; D is possibly TRBD1 (6 bases). The germline V gene has CDR1 MGHDK and CDR2 SYGVNS. This CDR3 spans 18 amino acids. V lost 0 bases and J 3 bases, leaving 17 bases between the germline ends.